This T cell receptor (beta chain) is drawn from a study of beta chain features in type 1 diabetes. Study-wide findings and caveats: Insertion counts at VDJ junctions were lower in type 1 diabetes patients, who also showed more deletions there. PCR may have favored shorter templates equally in patients and controls.

This CDR3 is built from 13 residues. Germline CDR1 reads MNHEY; CDR2 reads SVGAGI. The trim removed 6 bases at V and 9 bases at J, leaving 7 bases unmatched. The study reverse transcribed the entire isolated RNA, so it sequenced expressed TCRB transcripts. The repertoire was sequenced with immunoSEQ multiplex PCR; TCRdb's copy has only in-frame clones and lacks some. Of 970,000 or so clones detected, around a sixth appear once; the ten largest clones hold around 0.02%. Points on this clone: Antigen unknown.

The clonotype was recovered from a woman in her late teens or twenties in good health. Sequenced input: naive CD4+ T cells from blood. V is TRBV6-5 and J is TRBJ2-3; 9 bases are shared with TRBD2. CDR3 region: CASSDGTSPTQYF. CDR3 in DNA: TGTGCCAGCAGCGACGGGACTAGCCCGACGCAGTATTTT.